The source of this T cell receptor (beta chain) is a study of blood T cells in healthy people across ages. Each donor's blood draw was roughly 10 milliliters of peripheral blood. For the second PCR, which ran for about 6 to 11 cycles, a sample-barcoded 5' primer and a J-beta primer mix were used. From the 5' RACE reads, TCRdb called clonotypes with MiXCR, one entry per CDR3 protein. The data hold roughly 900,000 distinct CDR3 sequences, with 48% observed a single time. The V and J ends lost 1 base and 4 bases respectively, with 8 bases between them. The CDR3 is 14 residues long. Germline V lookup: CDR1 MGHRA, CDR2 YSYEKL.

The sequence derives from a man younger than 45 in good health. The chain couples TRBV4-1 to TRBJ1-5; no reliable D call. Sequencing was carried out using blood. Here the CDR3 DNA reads TGCGCCAGCAGCCAAGTAATTGAGAATCAGCCCCAGCATTTT. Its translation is CASSQVIENQPQHF.